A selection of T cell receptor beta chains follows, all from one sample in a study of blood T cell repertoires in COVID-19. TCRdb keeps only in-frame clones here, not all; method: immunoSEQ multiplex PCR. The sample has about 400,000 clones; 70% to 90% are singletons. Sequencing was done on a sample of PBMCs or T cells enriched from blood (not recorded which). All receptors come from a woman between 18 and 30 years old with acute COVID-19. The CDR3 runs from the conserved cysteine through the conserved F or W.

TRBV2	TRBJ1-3	CASHGQEWDTIYF
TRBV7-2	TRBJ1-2	CASSPPNPNYGYTF
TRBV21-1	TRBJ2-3	CASSKALEDRAPHGTDTQYF
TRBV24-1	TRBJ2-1	CATSDFTGGYNEQFF
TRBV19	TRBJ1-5	CASSSLGQPQHF
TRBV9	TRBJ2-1	CASSVTGSRGEQFF
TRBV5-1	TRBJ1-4	CASTQGAPNEKLFF
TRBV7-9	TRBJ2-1	CASSLVRGPAFF
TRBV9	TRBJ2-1	CASSPAGGEYNEQFF
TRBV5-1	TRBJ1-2	CASSLDRANYGYTF
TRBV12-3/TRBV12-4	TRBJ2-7	CASSSRGSYEQYF
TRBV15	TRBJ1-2	CATSRDRGFGGYTF
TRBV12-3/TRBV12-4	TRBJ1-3	CASSLTGGDTIYF
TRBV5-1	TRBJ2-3	CATSSGGISDTQYF
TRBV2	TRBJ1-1	CASSVDSMNTEAFF
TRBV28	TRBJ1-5	CASSRTVNQPQHF
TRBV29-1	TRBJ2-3	CSVEDLQGAGFTDTQYF
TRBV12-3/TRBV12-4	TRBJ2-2	CASSLRGNGELFF
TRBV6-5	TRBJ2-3	CASSYSRYPGTDTQYF
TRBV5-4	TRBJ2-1	CASSPTSGSYNEQFF
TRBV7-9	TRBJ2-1	CASSPEGTSKYNEQFF
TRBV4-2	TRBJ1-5	CASSHSGTGGIGNQPQHF
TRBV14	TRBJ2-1	CASSQDYYNEQFF
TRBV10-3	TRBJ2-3	CAISSPTSGRPDTQYF